In its sample, the clone carrying this TCR beta chain was seen once. The data stem from a study of T cells in Graves' hyperthyroidism and ophthalmopathy. Amplified TCR beta CDR3 regions derived from RNA transcripts. Initially, a first-round RT-PCR of the TCR CDR3 employed the HTBI primer set. TCRdb analysed the multiplex PCR reads with MiXCR anew, one entry per CDR3 protein. This table has approximately 520,000 distinct CDR3 sequences, roughly 20% appearing once. The material sequenced was blood. The TCR was taken from a man younger than 30 with Graves' hyperthyroidism.

The CDR3 coding sequence is TGTGCCAGCGGAGAGGGACTAGCGGGGAGCTACGAGCAGTACTTC. Translating it yields CASGEGLAGSYEQYF. This chain links TRBV27 with TRBJ2-7, with TRBD2 matching 13 bases. Germline CDR1 is MNHEY and CDR2 is SMNVEV (reference sequence). V lost 8 bases, J lost 3 bases, and 7 bases stayed unmatched. The CDR3 extends over 15 amino acids.